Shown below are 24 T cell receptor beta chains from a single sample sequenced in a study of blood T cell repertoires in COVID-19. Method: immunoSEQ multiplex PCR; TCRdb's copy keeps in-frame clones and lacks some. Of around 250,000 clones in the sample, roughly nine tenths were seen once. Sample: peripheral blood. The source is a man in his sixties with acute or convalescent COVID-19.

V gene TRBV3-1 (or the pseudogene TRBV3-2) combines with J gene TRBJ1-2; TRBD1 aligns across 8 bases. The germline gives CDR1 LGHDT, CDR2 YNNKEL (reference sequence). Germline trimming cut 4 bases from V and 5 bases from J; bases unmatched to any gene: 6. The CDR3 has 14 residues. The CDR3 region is CASSLLQGGYGYTF. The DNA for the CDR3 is TGTGCCAGCAGCCTTTTACAGGGGGGGTATGGCTACACCTTC.

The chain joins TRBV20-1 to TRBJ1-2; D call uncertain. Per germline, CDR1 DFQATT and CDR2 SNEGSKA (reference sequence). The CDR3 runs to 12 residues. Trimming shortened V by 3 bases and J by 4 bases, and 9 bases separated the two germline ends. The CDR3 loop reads CSASRGSYGYTF. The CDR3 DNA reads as TGCAGTGCTAGTAGAGGGAGCTATGGCTACACCTTC.

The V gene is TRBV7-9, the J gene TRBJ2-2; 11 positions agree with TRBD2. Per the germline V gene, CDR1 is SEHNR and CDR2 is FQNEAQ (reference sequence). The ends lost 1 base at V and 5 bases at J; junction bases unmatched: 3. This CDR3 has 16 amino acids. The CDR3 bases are TGTGCCAGCAGCTTAGGACTAGCGGGGCAAACCGGGGAGCTGTTTTTT. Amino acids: CASSLGLAGQTGELFF. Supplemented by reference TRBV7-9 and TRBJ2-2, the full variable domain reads DTGVSQNPRHKITKRGQNVTFRCDPISEHNRLYWYRQTLGQGPEFLTYFQNEAQLEKSRLLSDRFSAERPKGSFSTLEIQRTEQGDSAMYLCASSLGLAGQTGELFFGEGSRLTVL.

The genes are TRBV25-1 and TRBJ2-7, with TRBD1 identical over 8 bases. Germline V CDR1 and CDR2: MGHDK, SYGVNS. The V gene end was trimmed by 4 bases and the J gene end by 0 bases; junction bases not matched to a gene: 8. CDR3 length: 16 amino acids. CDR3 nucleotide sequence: TGTGCCAGCAGTGGGGGGGCCGGGACAGGCTCCTACGAGCAGTACTTC. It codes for CASSGGAGTGSYEQYF.

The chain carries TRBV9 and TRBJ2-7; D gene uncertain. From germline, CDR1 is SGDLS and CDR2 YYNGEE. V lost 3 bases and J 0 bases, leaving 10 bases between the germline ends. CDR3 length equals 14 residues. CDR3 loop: CASSDSPASYEQYF. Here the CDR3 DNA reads TGTGCCAGCAGCGACAGCCCAGCCTCCTACGAGCAGTACTTC.

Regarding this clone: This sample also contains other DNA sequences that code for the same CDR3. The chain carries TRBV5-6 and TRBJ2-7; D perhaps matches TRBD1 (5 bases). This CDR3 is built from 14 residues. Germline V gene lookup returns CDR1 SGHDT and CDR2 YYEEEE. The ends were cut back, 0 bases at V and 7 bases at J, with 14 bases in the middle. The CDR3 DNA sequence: TGTGCCAGCAGCTTGGTTGGGGTGGCAGGGGAGCAGTACTTC. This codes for CASSLVGVAGEQYF. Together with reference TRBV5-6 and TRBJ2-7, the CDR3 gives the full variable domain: DAGVTQSPTHLIKTRGQQVTLRCSPKSGHDTVSWYQQALGQGPQFIFQYYEEEERQRGNFPDRFSGHQFPNYSSELNVNALLLGDSALYLCASSLVGVAGEQYFGPGTRLTVT.

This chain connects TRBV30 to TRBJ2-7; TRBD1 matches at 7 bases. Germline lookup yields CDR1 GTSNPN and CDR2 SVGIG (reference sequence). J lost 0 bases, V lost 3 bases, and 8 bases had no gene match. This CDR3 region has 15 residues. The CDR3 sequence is CAWSGDSDYSYEQYF. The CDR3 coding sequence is TGTGCCTGGAGCGGGGACAGTGATTACTCCTACGAGCAGTACTTC.

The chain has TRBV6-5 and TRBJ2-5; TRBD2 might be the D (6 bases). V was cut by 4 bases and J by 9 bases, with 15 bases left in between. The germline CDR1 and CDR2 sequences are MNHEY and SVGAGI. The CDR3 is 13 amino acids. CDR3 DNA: TGTGCCAGCAGTTTTAGGGACTTCTCCCCCCAGTACTTC. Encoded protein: CASSFRDFSPQYF.

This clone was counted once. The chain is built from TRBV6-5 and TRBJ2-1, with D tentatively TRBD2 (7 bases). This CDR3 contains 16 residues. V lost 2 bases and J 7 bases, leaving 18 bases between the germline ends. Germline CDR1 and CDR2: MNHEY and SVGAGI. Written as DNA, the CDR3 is TGTGCCAGCAGTTACGGTCGGGAGGCCCAGGGGAATGAGCAGTTCTTC. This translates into CASSYGREAQGNEQFF.

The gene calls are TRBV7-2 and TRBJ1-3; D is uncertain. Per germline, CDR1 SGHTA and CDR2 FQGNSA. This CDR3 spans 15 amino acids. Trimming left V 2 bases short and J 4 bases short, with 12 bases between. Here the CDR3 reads CASSLSNSRGNTIYF. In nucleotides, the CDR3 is TGTGCCAGCAGCTTATCGAATTCGAGGGGAAACACCATATATTTT.

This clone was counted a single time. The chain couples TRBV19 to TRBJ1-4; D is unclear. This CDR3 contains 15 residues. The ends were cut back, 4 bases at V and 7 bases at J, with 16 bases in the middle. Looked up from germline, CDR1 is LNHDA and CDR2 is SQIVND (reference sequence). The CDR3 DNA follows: TGTGCCAGTAGTAGCCCGGGTGAGGTGTCTGAAAAACTGTTTTTT. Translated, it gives CASSSPGEVSEKLFF.

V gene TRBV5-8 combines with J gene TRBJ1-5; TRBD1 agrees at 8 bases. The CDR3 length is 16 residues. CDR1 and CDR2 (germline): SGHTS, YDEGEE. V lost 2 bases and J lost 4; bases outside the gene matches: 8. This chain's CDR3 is CASSLYTGTGNQPQHF. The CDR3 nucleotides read TGTGCCAGCAGCTTATATACCGGGACAGGAAATCAGCCCCAGCATTTT.

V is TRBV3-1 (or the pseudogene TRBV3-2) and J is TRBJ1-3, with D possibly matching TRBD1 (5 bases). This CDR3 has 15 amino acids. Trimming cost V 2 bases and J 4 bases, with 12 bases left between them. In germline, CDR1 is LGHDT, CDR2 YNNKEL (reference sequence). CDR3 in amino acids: CASSQRTRGGNTIYF. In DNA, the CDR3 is TGTGCCAGCAGCCAACGGACACGGGGGGGAAACACCATATATTTT.

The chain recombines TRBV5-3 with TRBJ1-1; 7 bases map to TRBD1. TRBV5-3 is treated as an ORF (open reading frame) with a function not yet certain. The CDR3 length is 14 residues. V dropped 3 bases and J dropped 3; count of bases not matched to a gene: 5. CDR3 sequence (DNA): TGTGCCAGAAGCTCGGACAGGTTGTACACTGAAGCTTTCTTT. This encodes CARSSDRLYTEAFF.

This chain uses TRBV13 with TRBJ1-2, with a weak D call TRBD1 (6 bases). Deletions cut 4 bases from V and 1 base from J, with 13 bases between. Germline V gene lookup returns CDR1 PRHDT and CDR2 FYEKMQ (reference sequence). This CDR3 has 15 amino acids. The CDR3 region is CASSSKTGHNYGYTF. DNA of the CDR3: TGTGCCAGCAGCTCGAAGACGGGACATAACTATGGCTACACCTTC.

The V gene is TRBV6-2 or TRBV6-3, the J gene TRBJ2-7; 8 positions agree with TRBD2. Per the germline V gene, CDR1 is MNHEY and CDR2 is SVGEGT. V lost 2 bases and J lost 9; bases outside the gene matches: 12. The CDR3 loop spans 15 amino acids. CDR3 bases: TGTGCCAGCAGTTACGATCCGGGAGGGCCGGCTTGGCAGTACTTC. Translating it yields CASSYDPGGPAWQYF.

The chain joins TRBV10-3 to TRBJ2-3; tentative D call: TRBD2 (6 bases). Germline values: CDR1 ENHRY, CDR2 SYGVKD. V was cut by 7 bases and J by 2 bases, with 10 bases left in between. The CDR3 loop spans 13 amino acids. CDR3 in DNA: TGTGCCATCACTAGCGACCTCACAGATACGCAGTATTTT. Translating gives CAITSDLTDTQYF.

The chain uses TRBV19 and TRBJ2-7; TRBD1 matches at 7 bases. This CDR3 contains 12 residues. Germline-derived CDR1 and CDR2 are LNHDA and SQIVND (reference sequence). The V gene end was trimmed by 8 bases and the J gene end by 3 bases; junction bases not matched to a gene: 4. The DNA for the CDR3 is TGTGCCAGTGGAACAGGGGACTACGAGCAGTACTTC. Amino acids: CASGTGDYEQYF.

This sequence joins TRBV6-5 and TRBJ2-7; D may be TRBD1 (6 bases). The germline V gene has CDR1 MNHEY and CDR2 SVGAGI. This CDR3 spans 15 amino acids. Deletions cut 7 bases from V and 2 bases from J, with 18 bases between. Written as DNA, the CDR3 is TGTGCCAGCAAACCTTTCGACAGGAATCCCTACGAGCAGTACTTC. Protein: CASKPFDRNPYEQYF.

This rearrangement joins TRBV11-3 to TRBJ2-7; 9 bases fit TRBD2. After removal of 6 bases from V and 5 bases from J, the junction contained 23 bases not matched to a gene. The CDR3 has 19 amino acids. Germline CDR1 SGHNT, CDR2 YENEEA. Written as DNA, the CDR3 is TGTGCCAGCAGTCATGCCCCGTACGCGGGAGGGCCATCGACCCACGAGCAGTACTTC. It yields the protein CASSHAPYAGGPSTHEQYF.

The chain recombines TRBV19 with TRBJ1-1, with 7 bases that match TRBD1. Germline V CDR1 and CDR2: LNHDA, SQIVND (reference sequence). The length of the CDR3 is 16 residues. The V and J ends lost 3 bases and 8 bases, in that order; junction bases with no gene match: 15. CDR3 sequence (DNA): TGTGCCAGTAGTATTTGGGGGAGACAGGGCCGCCGCGAAGCTTTCTTT. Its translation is CASSIWGRQGRREAFF.

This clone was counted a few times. The CDR3 DNA sequence: TGTGCCAGCAGTCCCACACTAGGCAACTATGGCTACACCTTC. It yields the protein CASSPTLGNYGYTF. This rearrangement joins TRBV6-4 to TRBJ1-2; D gene ambiguous. Trimming left V 5 bases short and J 2 bases short, with 12 bases between. The CDR3 covers 14 residues. Germline loops: CDR1 MRHNA, CDR2 SNTAGT.

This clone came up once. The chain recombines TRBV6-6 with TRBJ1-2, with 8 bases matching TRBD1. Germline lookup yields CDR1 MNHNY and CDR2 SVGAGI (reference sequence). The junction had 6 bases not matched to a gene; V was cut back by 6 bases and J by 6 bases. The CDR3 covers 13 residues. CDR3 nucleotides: TGTGCCAGCAGCCTGGGACAGGAAAATGGCTACACCTTC. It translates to CASSLGQENGYTF.

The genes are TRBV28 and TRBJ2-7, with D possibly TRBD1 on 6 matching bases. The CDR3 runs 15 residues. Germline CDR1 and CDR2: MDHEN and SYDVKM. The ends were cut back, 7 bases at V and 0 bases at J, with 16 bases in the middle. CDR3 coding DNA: TGTGCCAGCACCCCAGGGGCGGGCAGCTCCTACGAGCAGTACTTC. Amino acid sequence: CASTPGAGSSYEQYF.